Each of the 12 T cell receptor beta chains below was sequenced from the same sample in a study of blood T cell repertoires in COVID-19. The repertoire was sequenced with immunoSEQ multiplex PCR; TCRdb's copy has only in-frame clones and lacks some. The sample records tens of thousands of clones, around 90% being singletons. Source material: peripheral blood. These receptors were taken from a man aged 45-60 years with acute or convalescent COVID-19.

This clone has only one observation. The chain recombines TRBV14 with TRBJ2-1, with 12 nucleotides matching TRBD2. CDR1 and CDR2 from the germline V gene are SGHDN and FVKESK. The CDR3 consists of 16 residues. The ends lost 1 base at V and 13 bases at J; junction bases unmatched: 11. This chain's CDR3 is CASSQGGTSGPRSQFF. The CDR3 DNA is TGTGCCAGCAGCCAAGGGGGGACTAGCGGGCCGAGATCTCAGTTCTTC.

J is TRBJ2-1 and V is TRBV13; TRBD2 matches 10 bases. This CDR3 region has 15 residues. Germline trimming cut 2 bases from V and 2 bases from J; bases unmatched to any gene: 0. Germline loops: CDR1 PRHDT, CDR2 FYEKMQ (reference sequence). The DNA for the CDR3 is TGTGCCAGCAGCTTACTAGCGGGAGCCTACAATGAGCAGTTCTTC. This translates into CASSLLAGAYNEQFF.

This chain joins TRBV6-5 and TRBJ2-2; 9 positions agree with TRBD2. CDR1 is MNHEY, CDR2 SVGAGI, per germline. The CDR3 loop spans 14 amino acids. Losses at the gene ends were 8 bases for V and 4 bases for J; bases not matched to a gene: 5. The CDR3 DNA reads TGTGCCAGCTGGGCGGGGGGGCGCACCGGGGAGCTGTTTTTT. Protein product: CASWAGGRTGELFF.

The table lists this clone with a count of one. This chain joins TRBV7-2 and TRBJ2-2, with unresolved D. The ends were cut back, 0 bases at V and 7 bases at J, with 6 bases in the middle. CDR1 SGHTA and CDR2 FQGNSA come from the germline V gene. The CDR3 covers 13 residues. CDR3 region: CASSLAADGELFF. The CDR3 bases are TGTGCCAGCAGCTTAGCGGCGGACGGGGAGCTGTTTTTT. The full variable domain, in which reference TRBV7-2 and TRBJ2-2 provide the parts outside the CDR3, is GAGVSQSPSNKVTEKGKDVELRCDPISGHTALYWYRQSLGQGLEFLIYFQGNSAPDKSGLPSDRFSAERTGGSVSTLTIQRTQQEDSAVYLCASSLAADGELFFGEGSRLTVL.

The V gene is TRBV27, the J gene TRBJ1-1, with D possibly TRBD1 on 5 matching bases. The CDR3 is made up of 12 amino acids. Per germline, CDR1 MNHEY and CDR2 SMNVEV (reference sequence). The V end was cut by 6 bases, the J end by 4 bases, with 9 bases between. The CDR3: CASRGLGTEAFF. The CDR3 nucleotides are TGTGCCAGCAGGGGGCTGGGCACTGAAGCTTTCTTT.

The rearrangement joins TRBV28 to TRBJ1-5; perhaps TRBD1 as D (5 bases). The germline V and J ends were trimmed by 3 bases and 6 bases, with 18 bases remaining between them. CDR1 and CDR2 (germline): MDHEN, SYDVKM. The CDR3 contains 16 residues. CDR3 DNA: TGTGCCAGCAGTTTGAACGCAGGGCATTCTGGTCAGCCCCAGCATTTT. Protein product: CASSLNAGHSGQPQHF.

The chain uses TRBV6-5 and TRBJ2-3; TRBD2 might be the D (6 bases). Germline loops: CDR1 MNHEY, CDR2 SVGAGI. The CDR3 totals 13 residues. Trimming cost V 10 bases and J 10 bases, with 21 bases left between them. CDR3 in amino acids: CATQGWGGDPQYF. The CDR3 DNA reads as TGTGCCACGCAGGGCTGGGGAGGCGATCCGCAGTATTTT.

The chain employs TRBV19 and TRBJ1-4; no definite D call. The CDR3 is made up of 11 amino acids. V dropped 6 bases and J dropped 7 bases, with 6 bases sitting between them. Germline V lookup: CDR1 LNHDA, CDR2 SQIVND (reference sequence). CDR3 region: CASRSGEKLFF. The DNA of the CDR3 is TGTGCCAGTAGATCGGGTGAAAAACTGTTTTTT.

In DNA form, the CDR3 reads TGTGCCAGCAGCCGGGGAGTAGCGGGGGAGATCGGGGAGCTGTTTTTT. It specifies CASSRGVAGEIGELFF. The rearrangement uses TRBV7-3 and TRBJ2-2, with 9 nucleotides matching TRBD2. V shed 5 bases and J 7 bases; nucleotides not matched to a gene: 11. CDR1 SGHTA and CDR2 FQGTGA come from the germline V gene. The CDR3 runs 16 residues.

V is TRBV3-1 (or the pseudogene TRBV3-2) and J is TRBJ2-7, with 8 bases matching TRBD1. The CDR3 spans 14 residues. Trimming at V came to 3 bases and at J to 1 base, leaving 2 bases not matched to a gene. CDR1 and CDR2 from the germline V gene are LGHDT and YNNKEL (reference sequence). Here the CDR3 reads CASSHGQGSYEQYF. CDR3 sequence (DNA): TGTGCCAGCAGCCACGGACAGGGTTCCTACGAGCAGTACTTC.

In its sample, this clone was seen once. The gene calls are TRBV19 and TRBJ1-5; 9 bases fit TRBD1. V was clipped by 10 bases and J by 4 bases; unmatched bases: 5. CDR3 size: 13 residues. Germline values: CDR1 LNHDA, CDR2 SQIVND (reference sequence). The DNA of the CDR3 is TGTGCCACGGGGGGGACAGGGAATCAGCCCCAGCATTTT. Its protein is CATGGTGNQPQHF. The full variable domain, completed using reference TRBV19 and TRBJ1-5, is DGGITQSPKYLFRKEGQNVTLSCEQNLNHDAMYWYRQDPGQGLRLIYYSQIVNDFQKGDIAEGYSVSREKKESFPLTVTSAQKNPTAFYLCATGGTGNQPQHFGDGTRLSIL.

The chain carries TRBV18 and TRBJ2-3, with D tentatively TRBD1 (6 bases). The CDR3 is made up of 15 amino acids. V was clipped by 2 bases and J by 5 bases, with 14 bases between them. In germline, CDR1 is KGHSH, CDR2 LQKENI. The CDR3 DNA is TGTGCCAGCTCACCAGATCGGCAGGGGTTAGATACGCAGTATTTT. Protein: CASSPDRQGLDTQYF.